This T cell receptor (beta chain) was obtained from a study of T-cell reconstitution after alpha-beta-depleted transplantation in children. General study findings and limits: Reports say that about two months after transplant, the alpha-beta T cells came out of several hundred graft clones that had expanded. Surviving recipient T cells and intrathymic progenitors accounted for some patients' high TCRbeta diversity at day 60.

V lost 5 bases, J lost 4 bases, and 14 bases lay in between. Germline loops: CDR1 SEHNR, CDR2 FQNEAQ (reference sequence). The length of the CDR3 is 14 residues. Ten or more counts support this clonotype. Its target is not known. Unique molecular identifiers were built into the TCRbeta library. TCRdb re-analysed the PCR reads in MiXCR, keeping a single row per CDR3 protein. This sample yields 4,700 or so distinct CDR3 sequences, of which about 26% are seen a single time; roughly 28% belongs to the top ten. This specimen was PBMCs, mostly from graft donor cells, taken 60 days after TCRalphabeta/CD19-depleted stem cell transplant. V is TRBV7-9 and J is TRBJ1-2, with unresolved D. The receptor's source is a boy under two years old who had a stem cell transplant for SCID, so the T cells may come from the graft donor. For the CDR3, the DNA is TGTGCCAGCAGCCTCAGATCGGAGACCTATGGCTACACCTTC. Its protein product is CASSLRSETYGYTF.